This is a list of T cell receptor beta chains from one sample in a study of pediatric ulcerative colitis. Only in-frame clones appear in the TCRdb table, and some are missing; sequencing was by immunoSEQ multiplex PCR. The sample has around 64,000 clones, 70% to 85% seen once. The sequenced sample was blood. These receptors were obtained from a boy under 18 with moderate ulcerative colitis. Each CDR3 is given with its conserved first and last residue. Fields, in order: D gene, V gene, clone size, J gene, CDR3 DNA, CDR3 protein. D genes are given only for firm matches. Clone sizes are given selectively: once, few, many, or a class where the clone is expanded.

d_gene: .
v_gene: TRBV7-2
abundance: .
j_gene: TRBJ1-6
CDR3nt: TGTGCCAGCAGTACCCTCGTGGCACCCCTCCACTTT
CDR3aa: CASSTLVAPLHF

d_gene: .
v_gene: TRBV11-3
abundance: once
j_gene: TRBJ2-7
CDR3nt: TGTGCCAGCAGCTTAGAAGCAGGGGAGGACTACGAGCAGTACTTC
CDR3aa: CASSLEAGEDYEQYF

d_gene: .
v_gene: TRBV7-9
abundance: .
j_gene: TRBJ1-2
CDR3nt: TGTGCCAGCAGCTTAGTTTCGGGGGCAGGAGGCTACACCTTC
CDR3aa: CASSLVSGAGGYTF

d_gene: .
v_gene: TRBV5-5
abundance: .
j_gene: TRBJ1-3
CDR3nt: TGTGCCAGCAGCTTCACTCCGACAGATTGGGACTCTGGAAACACCATATATTTT
CDR3aa: CASSFTPTDWDSGNTIYF

d_gene: TRBD2
v_gene: TRBV4-2
abundance: .
j_gene: TRBJ2-4
CDR3nt: TGTGCCAGCAGCCAAGATGTAGCGGGTGGGTCAAAAAACATTCAGTACTTC
CDR3aa: CASSQDVAGGSKNIQYF

d_gene: .
v_gene: TRBV9
abundance: .
j_gene: TRBJ1-1
CDR3nt: TGTGCCAGCAGCGTAGGTACAGGGTGGGACCAAGAAACTGAAGCTTTCTTT
CDR3aa: CASSVGTGWDQETEAFF

d_gene: .
v_gene: TRBV5-4
abundance: few
j_gene: TRBJ2-7
CDR3nt: TGTGCCAGCAGCTTGGGGGGATACGAGCAGTACTTC
CDR3aa: CASSLGGYEQYF

d_gene: .
v_gene: TRBV14
abundance: .
j_gene: TRBJ1-1
CDR3nt: TGTGCCAGCAGCCAAGGACTCAGGAGACTGAACACTGAAGCTTTCTTT
CDR3aa: CASSQGLRRLNTEAFF

d_gene: TRBD2
v_gene: TRBV7-6
abundance: .
j_gene: TRBJ2-7
CDR3nt: TGTGCCAGCAGCCCCCTTTATAAGCGGGAGCGAACAGAGGGCTACGAGCAGTACTTC
CDR3aa: CASSPLYKRERTEGYEQYF

d_gene: .
v_gene: TRBV25-1
abundance: .
j_gene: TRBJ2-7
CDR3nt: TGTGCCAGTAAAATGGAGGGGTACGAGCAGTACTTC
CDR3aa: CASKMEGYEQYF

d_gene: TRBD1
v_gene: TRBV19
abundance: .
j_gene: TRBJ1-2
CDR3nt: TGTGCCAGTAGTGCCACCAGACAGGGCGGCTATGGCTACACCTTC
CDR3aa: CASSATRQGGYGYTF

d_gene: TRBD2
v_gene: TRBV5-1
abundance: .
j_gene: TRBJ2-5
CDR3nt: TGCGCCAGCAGCTTGGTAGCGGGGGGAGGTGAGACCCAGTACTTC
CDR3aa: CASSLVAGGGETQYF

d_gene: TRBD2
v_gene: TRBV19
abundance: .
j_gene: TRBJ2-1
CDR3nt: TGTGCCAGTAGTATAAGCGGGACCACCTACAATGAGCAGTTCTTC
CDR3aa: CASSISGTTYNEQFF

d_gene: .
v_gene: TRBV5-1
abundance: .
j_gene: TRBJ2-2
CDR3nt: TGCGCCAGCAGCTTGGACGGGAACACCGGGGAGCTGTTTTTT
CDR3aa: CASSLDGNTGELFF

d_gene: .
v_gene: TRBV9
abundance: .
j_gene: TRBJ2-3
CDR3nt: TGTGCCAGCAGCGTAGCTCGCTTCGGGCAGGACCGCACAGATACGCAGTATTTT
CDR3aa: CASSVARFGQDRTDTQYF

d_gene: .
v_gene: TRBV25-1
abundance: many
j_gene: TRBJ1-1
CDR3nt: TGTGCCAGCAGTGGGGGATCCCTGACTGAAGCTTTCTTT
CDR3aa: CASSGGSLTEAFF

d_gene: .
v_gene: TRBV20-1
abundance: .
j_gene: TRBJ1-1
CDR3nt: TGCAGTGCAGACGCGAGGACTGAAGCTTTCTTT
CDR3aa: CSADARTEAFF

d_gene: .
v_gene: TRBV29-1
abundance: .
j_gene: TRBJ1-1
CDR3nt: TGCAGCGTTGGGGGTTTTGAAGCTTTCTTT
CDR3aa: CSVGGFEAFF

d_gene: .
v_gene: TRBV7-8
abundance: .
j_gene: TRBJ1-2
CDR3nt: TGTGCCAGCAGCGACGGTGGACTCTATGGCTACACCTTC
CDR3aa: CASSDGGLYGYTF

d_gene: TRBD1
v_gene: TRBV27
abundance: .
j_gene: TRBJ2-6
CDR3nt: TGTGCCAGCAGTTTAGGACAGGTGCCTCTTCCGGCCAACGTCCTGACTTTC
CDR3aa: CASSLGQVPLPANVLTF

d_gene: .
v_gene: TRBV14
abundance: .
j_gene: TRBJ1-1
CDR3nt: TGTGCCAGCAGCCAAGATCCGGGACTGAACACTGAAGCTTTCTTT
CDR3aa: CASSQDPGLNTEAFF

d_gene: TRBD1
v_gene: TRBV18
abundance: .
j_gene: TRBJ1-1
CDR3nt: TGTGCCAGCTCACTCAGGGGACAGGGGGTTTTGAGCACTGAAGCTTTCTTT
CDR3aa: CASSLRGQGVLSTEAFF

d_gene: TRBD2
v_gene: TRBV27
abundance: .
j_gene: TRBJ2-5
CDR3nt: TGTGCCAGCAGTTTACTGCGGGGGGTACAAGAGACCCAGTACTTC
CDR3aa: CASSLLRGVQETQYF

d_gene: .
v_gene: TRBV4-1
abundance: .
j_gene: TRBJ1-2
CDR3nt: TGCGCCAGCAGCCAAGAATGGTCCCCGACCGCTAACTATGGCTACACCTTC
CDR3aa: CASSQEWSPTANYGYTF

d_gene: .
v_gene: TRBV30
abundance: .
j_gene: TRBJ1-5
CDR3nt: TGTGCCTGGAGTGTGGGCGGAAATCAGCCCCAGCATTTT
CDR3aa: CAWSVGGNQPQHF

d_gene: .
v_gene: TRBV7-8
abundance: .
j_gene: TRBJ2-3
CDR3nt: TGTGCCAGCATCAAATCCCGGACAGAGAGCACAGATACGCAGTATTTT
CDR3aa: CASIKSRTESTDTQYF

d_gene: .
v_gene: TRBV7-2
abundance: .
j_gene: TRBJ1-5
CDR3nt: TGTGCCAGCAGCACGGGACCTTATCAGCCCCAGCATTTT
CDR3aa: CASSTGPYQPQHF

d_gene: .
v_gene: TRBV19
abundance: .
j_gene: TRBJ2-2
CDR3nt: TGTGCCACCCATCCCCATTCCGGGGAGCTGTTTTTT
CDR3aa: CATHPHSGELFF

d_gene: .
v_gene: TRBV9
abundance: .
j_gene: TRBJ1-6
CDR3nt: TGTGCCAGCAGCGTGTGGGGTCGGAACAATTCACCCCTCCACTTT
CDR3aa: CASSVWGRNNSPLHF

d_gene: .
v_gene: TRBV5-1
abundance: .
j_gene: TRBJ2-5
CDR3nt: TGCGCCAGCAGCTTGGTAGTCCGGGAGACCCAGTACTTC
CDR3aa: CASSLVVRETQYF